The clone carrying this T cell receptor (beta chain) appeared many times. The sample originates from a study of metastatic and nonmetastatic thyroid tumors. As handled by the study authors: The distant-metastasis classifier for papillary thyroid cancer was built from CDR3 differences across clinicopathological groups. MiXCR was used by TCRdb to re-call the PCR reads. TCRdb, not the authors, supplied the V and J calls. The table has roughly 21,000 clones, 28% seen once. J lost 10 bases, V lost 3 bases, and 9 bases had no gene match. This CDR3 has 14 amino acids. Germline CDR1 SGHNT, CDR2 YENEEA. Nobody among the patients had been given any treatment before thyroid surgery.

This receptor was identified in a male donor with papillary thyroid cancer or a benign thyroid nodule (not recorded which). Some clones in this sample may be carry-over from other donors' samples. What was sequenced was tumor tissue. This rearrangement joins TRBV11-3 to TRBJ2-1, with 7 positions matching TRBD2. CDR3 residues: CASSLATSRGEQFF. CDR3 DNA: TGTGCCAGCAGCTTGGCGACTAGCCGAGGCGAGCAGTTCTTC.